The 14 T cell receptor beta chains listed next were all sequenced from one sample in a study of cytomegalovirus exposure and HLA in healthy donors. The PCR had 60 Vbeta and 13 Jbeta primers. Profiling relied on immunoSEQ multiplex PCR, and the TCRdb table lists in-frame clones only, not all of them. The ten top clones account for 0.95% to 1.3%, within a sample of around 200,000 clones. What was sequenced was PBMCs. These TCRs come from a girl aged 2 to 9 in good health and CMV-seropositive.

The rearrangement uses TRBV19 and TRBJ2-1; 12 positions match TRBD2. After removal of 1 base from V and 5 bases from J, the junction contained 6 bases not matched to a gene. CDR1 is LNHDA, CDR2 SQIVND, per germline (reference sequence). The CDR3 runs to 17 residues. The CDR3, as DNA: TGTGCCAGTAGTATAGGACTAGCGGGGGTGCCCCACAATGAGCAGTTCTTC. Its translation is CASSIGLAGVPHNEQFF.

About this clone: Mismatch with germline at one junction end may stem from a read error. CDR3 protein: CASSLALGAGGALF. As DNA, the CDR3 is TGTGCCAGCAGCTTAGCGCTAGGCGCGGGCGGCGCGCTGTTT. The chain carries TRBV7-2 and TRBJ2-3; weak D call: TRBD2 (5 bases). Germline lookup yields CDR1 SGHTA and CDR2 FQGNSA. The CDR3 covers 14 residues.

The chain employs TRBV7-9 and TRBJ1-1; 7 bases align to TRBD1. The V gene's germline CDR1 is SEHNR and CDR2 FQNEAQ (reference sequence). V was pared by 4 bases and J by 0 bases, with 2 bases of the junction left unmatched. This CDR3 comprises 14 residues. This chain's CDR3 is CASSSDRVNTEAFF. CDR3 nucleotide sequence: TGTGCCAGCAGCTCCGACAGGGTGAACACTGAAGCTTTCTTT. Supplemented by reference TRBV7-9 and TRBJ1-1, the full variable domain reads DTGVSQNPRHKITKRGQNVTFRCDPISEHNRLYWYRQTLGQGPEFLTYFQNEAQLEKSRLLSDRFSAERPKGSFSTLEIQRTEQGDSAMYLCASSSDRVNTEAFFGQGTRLTVV.

This sequence joins TRBV7-2 and TRBJ2-3; TRBD2 matches at 7 bases. V gave up 3 bases and J gave up 2 bases; unmatched junction bases: 11. CDR1 is SGHTA and CDR2 is FQGNSA in the germline V gene. There are 17 residues in the CDR3. This CDR3 is CASSLRPSGGYTDTQYF. The CDR3 DNA reads as TGTGCCAGCAGCTTGAGGCCTAGCGGAGGGTACACAGATACGCAGTATTTT.

In nucleotides, the CDR3 is TGTGCCAGCAGCCTCTCACAGAGCTCCTACAATGAGCAGTTCTTC. Protein sequence: CASSLSQSSYNEQFF. The chain uses TRBV7-9 and TRBJ2-1; D ambiguous. The CDR3 is 15 residues long. V lost 5 bases, J lost 0 bases, and 11 bases lay in between. The germline V gene has CDR1 SEHNR and CDR2 FQNEAQ (reference sequence).

The V call is TRBV2, the J call TRBJ1-1; a weak D match, TRBD1 (5 bases). This CDR3 comprises 13 residues. Trimming removed 8 bases from V and 4 bases from J, with 14 bases in between. Per the germline V gene, CDR1 is SNHLY and CDR2 is FYNNEI. CDR3 protein: CASRSGEGTEAFF. CDR3 nucleotide sequence: TGTGCCAGCCGGTCGGGGGAGGGCACTGAAGCTTTCTTT.

The chain joins TRBV7-2 to TRBJ2-2; D gene uncertain. CDR3 length equals 17 residues. V was clipped by 0 bases and J by 1 base, with 12 bases between them. The germline gives CDR1 SGHTA, CDR2 FQGNSA. The DNA of the CDR3 is TGTGCCAGCAGCTTAGCTAGTCAGGTTGGGAACACCGGGGAGCTGTTTTTT. This translates into CASSLASQVGNTGELFF.

The V gene is TRBV7-8, the J gene TRBJ2-1, with D maybe TRBD2 (6 bases). The germline CDR1 and CDR2 sequences are SGHVS and FQNEAQ. Deletions cut 8 bases from V and 7 bases from J, with 18 bases between. The CDR3 length is 14 residues. DNA of the CDR3: TGTGCCAGCTTGAACGGGCGGGGTGGGAATGAGCAGTTCTTC. Its protein is CASLNGRGGNEQFF. Drawing the rest from reference TRBV7-8 and TRBJ2-1, the complete variable domain is GAGVSQSPRYKVAKRGQDVALRCDPISGHVSLFWYQQALGQGPEFLTYFQNEAQLDKSGLPSDRFFAERPEGSVSTLKIQRTQQEDSAVYLCASLNGRGGNEQFFGPGTRLTVL.

On this clone: The sample contains more than one DNA sequence encoding this CDR3. The chain employs TRBV29-1 and TRBJ2-5, with 7 bases fitting TRBD2. This CDR3 is 12 amino acids long. After removal of 4 bases from V and 5 bases from J, the junction contained 4 bases not matched to a gene. In germline, CDR1 is SQVTM, CDR2 ANQGSEA. The CDR3 DNA sequence: TGCAGCGTTGGTGGCGGGAGCGAGACCCAGTACTTC. It encodes CSVGGGSETQYF. Full variable domain (outside the CDR3, taken from reference TRBV29-1 and TRBJ2-5): SAVISQKPSRDICQRGTSLTIQCQVDSQVTMMFWYRQQPGQSLTLIATANQGSEATYESGFVIDKFPISRPNLTFSTLTVSNMSPEDSSIYLCSVGGGSETQYFGPGTRLLVL.

The rearrangement uses TRBV10-3 and TRBJ2-1; 14 bases align to TRBD2. The ends lost 5 bases at V and 6 bases at J; junction bases unmatched: 15. The CDR3 loop spans 19 amino acids. Germline V gene lookup returns CDR1 ENHRY and CDR2 SYGVKD. In DNA form, the CDR3 reads TGTGCCATCAGTCCCAGCCCCGGGACTAGCGGGAGATCAACCAATGAGCAGTTCTTC. This sequence encodes CAISPSPGTSGRSTNEQFF.

This chain's CDR3 is CASRKAESSYNEQFF. In DNA, the CDR3 is TGTGCCAGCAGGAAAGCGGAGAGCTCCTACAATGAGCAGTTCTTC. The chain carries TRBV4-2 and TRBJ2-1, with a weak D call TRBD2 (5 bases). This CDR3 region has 15 residues. V lost 6 bases and J 0 bases, leaving 12 bases between the germline ends. CDR1 LGHNA and CDR2 YNFKEQ come from the germline V gene.

The CDR3 is CASSPDRVGYGYTF. The CDR3 DNA reads as TGTGCCAGCAGTCCCGACAGGGTTGGGTATGGCTACACCTTC. The gene calls are TRBV28 and TRBJ1-2; 7 nucleotides match TRBD1. Germline CDR1 MDHEN, CDR2 SYDVKM. CDR3 length: 14 residues. V lost 5 bases, J lost 5 bases, and 8 bases stayed unmatched.

V usage is TRBV10-2 and J usage is TRBJ1-2; 7 bases are shared with TRBD1. The V segment lost 6 bases and the J segment 6 bases; nucleotides outside the gene matches: 4. The CDR3 loop spans 12 amino acids. Germline CDR1 and CDR2: WSHSY and SAAADI. CDR3 protein: CASRETGDGYTF. CDR3 sequence (DNA): TGCGCCAGCAGGGAAACAGGGGATGGCTACACCTTC.

The chain joins TRBV7-9 to TRBJ1-1; a possible D gene is TRBD1 (5 bases). Trimming stripped 7 bases from V and 2 bases from J, with 11 bases between. Germline CDR1 SEHNR, CDR2 FQNEAQ (reference sequence). The CDR3 consists of 13 residues. CDR3 coding DNA: TGTGCCAGCACCCTAGACAGTAACACTGAAGCTTTCTTT. Protein product: CASTLDSNTEAFF.